Sequencing of this T cell receptor (beta chain) was carried out in a study of tissue T cells after allogeneic stem cell transplantation. Libraries were prepared by immunoSEQ multiplex PCR; TCRdb keeps only in-frame clonotypes and omits some of them. The table lists around 6,600 clones, roughly 71% of them singletons, with under 30% in the top ten. The V gene's germline CDR1 is MDHEN and CDR2 SYDVKM. This CDR3 has 15 amino acids. V dropped 3 bases and J dropped 6 bases, with 16 bases sitting between them. The chain employs TRBV28 and TRBJ2-3; D call uncertain. This receptor was identified in a woman between 18 and 50 years old with breast cancer. Material: tissue from the stomach, obtained at autopsy. The CDR3, as DNA: TGTGCCAGCAGTTTCTTAGCTGCCCCTGGGGATACGCAGTATTTT. Translated: CASSFLAAPGDTQYF.